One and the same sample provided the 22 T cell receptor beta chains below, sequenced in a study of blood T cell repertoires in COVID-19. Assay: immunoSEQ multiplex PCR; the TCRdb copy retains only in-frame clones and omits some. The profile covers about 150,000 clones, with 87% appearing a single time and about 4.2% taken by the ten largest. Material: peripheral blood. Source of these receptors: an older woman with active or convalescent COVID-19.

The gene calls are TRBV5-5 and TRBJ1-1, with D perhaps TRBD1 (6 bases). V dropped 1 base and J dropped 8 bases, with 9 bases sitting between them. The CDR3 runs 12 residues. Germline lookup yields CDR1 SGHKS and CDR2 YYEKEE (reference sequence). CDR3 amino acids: CASSLTGKEAFF. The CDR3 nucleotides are TGTGCCAGCAGCTTGACAGGGAAGGAAGCTTTCTTT.

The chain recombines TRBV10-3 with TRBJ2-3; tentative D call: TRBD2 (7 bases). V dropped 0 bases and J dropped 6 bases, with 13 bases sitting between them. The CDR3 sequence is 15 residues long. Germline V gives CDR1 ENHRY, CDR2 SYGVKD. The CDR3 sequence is CAISESGGASDTQYF. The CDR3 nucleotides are TGTGCCATCAGTGAGTCTGGGGGGGCCTCCGATACGCAGTATTTT.

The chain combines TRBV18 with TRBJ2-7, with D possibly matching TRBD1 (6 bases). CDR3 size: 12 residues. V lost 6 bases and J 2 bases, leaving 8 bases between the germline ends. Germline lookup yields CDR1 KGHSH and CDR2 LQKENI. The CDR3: CASSGQTYEQYF. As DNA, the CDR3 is TGTGCCAGCTCCGGACAGACCTACGAGCAGTACTTC.

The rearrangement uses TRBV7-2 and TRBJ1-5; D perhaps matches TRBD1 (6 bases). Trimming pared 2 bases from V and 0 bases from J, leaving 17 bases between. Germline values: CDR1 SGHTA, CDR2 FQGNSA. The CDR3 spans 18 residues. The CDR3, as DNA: TGTGCCAGCAGCTTAAACCAGGGGCAGTTTTATAGCAATCAGCCCCAGCATTTT. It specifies CASSLNQGQFYSNQPQHF.

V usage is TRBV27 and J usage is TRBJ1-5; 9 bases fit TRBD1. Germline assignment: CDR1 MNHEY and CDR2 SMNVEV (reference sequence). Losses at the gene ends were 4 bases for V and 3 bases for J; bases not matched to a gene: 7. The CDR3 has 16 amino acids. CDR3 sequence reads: CASSSWTGANNQPQHF. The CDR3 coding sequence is TGTGCCAGCAGTTCGTGGACAGGGGCGAACAATCAGCCCCAGCATTTT.

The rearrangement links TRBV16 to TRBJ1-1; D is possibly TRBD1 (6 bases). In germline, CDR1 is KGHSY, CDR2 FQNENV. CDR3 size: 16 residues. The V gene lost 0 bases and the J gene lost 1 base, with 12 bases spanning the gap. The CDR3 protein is CASSQSLGAGNTEAFF. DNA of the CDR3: TGTGCCAGCAGCCAATCGTTGGGGGCAGGGAACACTGAAGCTTTCTTT. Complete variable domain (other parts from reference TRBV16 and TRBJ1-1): GEEVAQTPKHLVRGEGQKAKLYCAPIKGHSYVFWYQQVLKNEFKFLISFQNENVFDETGMPKERFSAKCLPNSPCSLEIQATKLEDSAVYFCASSQSLGAGNTEAFFGQGTRLTVV.

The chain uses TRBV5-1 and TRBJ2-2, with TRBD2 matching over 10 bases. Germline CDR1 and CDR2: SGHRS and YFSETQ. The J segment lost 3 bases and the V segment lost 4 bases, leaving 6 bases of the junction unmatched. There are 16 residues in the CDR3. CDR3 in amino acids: CASSQSGGADTGELFF. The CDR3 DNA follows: TGCGCCAGCAGCCAAAGCGGGGGGGCCGACACCGGGGAGCTGTTTTTT. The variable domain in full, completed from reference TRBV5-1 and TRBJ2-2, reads KAGVTQTPRYLIKTRGQQVTLSCSPISGHRSVSWYQQTPGQGLQFLFEYFSETQRNKGNFPGRFSGRQFSNSRSEMNVSTLELGDSALYLCASSQSGGADTGELFFGEGSRLTVL.

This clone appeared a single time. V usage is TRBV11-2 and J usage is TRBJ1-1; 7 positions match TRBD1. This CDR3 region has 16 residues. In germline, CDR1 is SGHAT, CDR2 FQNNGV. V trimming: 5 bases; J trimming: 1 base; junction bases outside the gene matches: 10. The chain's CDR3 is CASSAGTALENTEAFF. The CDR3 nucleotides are TGTGCCAGCAGCGCTGGGACAGCCCTTGAGAACACTGAAGCTTTCTTT.

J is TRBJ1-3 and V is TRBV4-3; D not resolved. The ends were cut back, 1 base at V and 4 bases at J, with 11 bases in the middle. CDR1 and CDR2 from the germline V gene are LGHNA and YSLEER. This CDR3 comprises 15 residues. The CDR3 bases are TGCGCCAGCAGCCAAGGGCAGGCGTGGGGAAACACCATATATTTT. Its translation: CASSQGQAWGNTIYF.

CDR3 sequence reads: CASGTASNQPQHF. The CDR3 coding sequence is TGTGCCAGTGGGACAGCTAGCAATCAGCCCCAGCATTTT. This rearrangement joins TRBV19 to TRBJ1-5; 7 bases are shared with TRBD1. J gave up 0 bases and V 8 bases, and 1 base lay outside the gene matches. There are 13 residues in the CDR3. Germline lookup yields CDR1 LNHDA and CDR2 SQIVND (reference sequence).

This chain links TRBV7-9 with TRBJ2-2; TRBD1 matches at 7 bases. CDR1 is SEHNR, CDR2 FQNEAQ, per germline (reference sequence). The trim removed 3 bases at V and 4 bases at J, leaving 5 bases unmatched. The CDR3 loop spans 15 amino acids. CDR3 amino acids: CASSLRQGLTGELFF. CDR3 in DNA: TGTGCCAGCAGCTTGAGACAGGGCCTCACCGGGGAGCTGTTTTTT.

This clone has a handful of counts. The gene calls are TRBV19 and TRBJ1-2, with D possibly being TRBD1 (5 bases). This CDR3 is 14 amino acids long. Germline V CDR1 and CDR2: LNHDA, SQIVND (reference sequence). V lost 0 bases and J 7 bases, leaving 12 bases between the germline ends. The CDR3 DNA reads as TGTGCCAGTAGTATAGATCAAGGGGCGAGTGGCTACACCTTC. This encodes CASSIDQGASGYTF. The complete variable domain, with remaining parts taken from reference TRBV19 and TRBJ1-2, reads DGGITQSPKYLFRKEGQNVTLSCEQNLNHDAMYWYRQDPGQGLRLIYYSQIVNDFQKGDIAEGYSVSREKKESFPLTVTSAQKNPTAFYLCASSIDQGASGYTFGSGTRLTVV.

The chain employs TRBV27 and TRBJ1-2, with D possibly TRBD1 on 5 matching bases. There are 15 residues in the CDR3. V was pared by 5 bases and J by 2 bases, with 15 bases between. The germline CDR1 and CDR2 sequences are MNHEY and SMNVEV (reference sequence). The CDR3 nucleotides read TGTGCCAGCAGTGCCTACCCGACAGAAAACTATGGCTACACCTTC. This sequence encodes CASSAYPTENYGYTF.

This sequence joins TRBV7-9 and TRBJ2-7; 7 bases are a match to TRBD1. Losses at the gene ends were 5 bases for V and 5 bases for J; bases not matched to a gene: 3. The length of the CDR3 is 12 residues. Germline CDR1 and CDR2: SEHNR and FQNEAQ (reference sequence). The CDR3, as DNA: TGTGCCAGCAGCCCAGACAGGGACGAGCAGTACTTC. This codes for CASSPDRDEQYF.

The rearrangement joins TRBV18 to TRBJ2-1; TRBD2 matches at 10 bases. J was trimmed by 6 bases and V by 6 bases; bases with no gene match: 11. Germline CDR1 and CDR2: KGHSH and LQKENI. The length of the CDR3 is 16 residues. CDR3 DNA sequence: TGTGCCAGCTCCCTACGAGGGGCTAGCGGGGGCAATGAGCAGTTCTTC. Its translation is CASSLRGASGGNEQFF.

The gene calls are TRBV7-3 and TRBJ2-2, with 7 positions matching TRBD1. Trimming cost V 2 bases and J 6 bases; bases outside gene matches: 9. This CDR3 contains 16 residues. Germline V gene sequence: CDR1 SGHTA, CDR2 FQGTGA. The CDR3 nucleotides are TGTGCCAGCAGCTTAGGAGACAGGGCAGTATCCGGGGAGCTGTTTTTT. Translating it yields CASSLGDRAVSGELFF.

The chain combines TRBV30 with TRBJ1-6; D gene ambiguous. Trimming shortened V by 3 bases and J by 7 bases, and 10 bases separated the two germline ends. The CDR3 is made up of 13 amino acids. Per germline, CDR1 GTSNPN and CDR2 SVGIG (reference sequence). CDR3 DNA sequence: TGTGCCTGGAGCGAGGCAGAGAATTCACCCCTCCACTTT. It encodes CAWSEAENSPLHF.

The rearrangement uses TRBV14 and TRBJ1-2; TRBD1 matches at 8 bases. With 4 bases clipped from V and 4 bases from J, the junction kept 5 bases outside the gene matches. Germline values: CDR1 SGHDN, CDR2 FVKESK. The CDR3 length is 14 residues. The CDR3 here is CASSPRQGSYGYTF. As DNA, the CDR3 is TGTGCCAGCAGCCCAAGACAGGGGTCCTATGGCTACACCTTC.

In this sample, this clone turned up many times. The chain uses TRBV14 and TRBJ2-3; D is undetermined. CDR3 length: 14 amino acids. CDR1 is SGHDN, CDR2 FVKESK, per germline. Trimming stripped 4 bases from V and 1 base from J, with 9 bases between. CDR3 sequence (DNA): TGTGCCAGCAGCCTTGCGTACGGCACAGATACGCAGTATTTT. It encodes CASSLAYGTDTQYF.

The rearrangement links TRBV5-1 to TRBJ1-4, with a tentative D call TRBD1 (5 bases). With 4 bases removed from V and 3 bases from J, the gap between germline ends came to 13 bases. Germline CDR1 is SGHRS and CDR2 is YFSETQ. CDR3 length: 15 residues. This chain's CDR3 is CASSIRQSANEKLFF. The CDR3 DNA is TGCGCCAGCAGCATCAGACAGTCGGCTAATGAAAAACTGTTTTTT.

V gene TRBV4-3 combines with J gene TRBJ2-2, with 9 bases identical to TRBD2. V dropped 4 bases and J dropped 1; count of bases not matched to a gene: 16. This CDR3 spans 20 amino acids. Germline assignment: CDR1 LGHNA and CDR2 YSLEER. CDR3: CASSLKPHLAGMMNTGELFF. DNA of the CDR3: TGCGCCAGCAGCCTAAAACCCCACCTAGCGGGGATGATGAACACCGGGGAGCTGTTTTTT.

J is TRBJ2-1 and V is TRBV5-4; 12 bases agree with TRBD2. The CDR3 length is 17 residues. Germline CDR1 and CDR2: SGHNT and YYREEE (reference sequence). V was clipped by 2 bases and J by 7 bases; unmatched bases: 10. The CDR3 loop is CASSFPRASGGANEQFF. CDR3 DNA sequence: TGTGCCAGCAGCTTCCCCCGGGCTAGCGGGGGGGCTAATGAGCAGTTCTTC. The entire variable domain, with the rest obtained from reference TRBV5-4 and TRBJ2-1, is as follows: ETGVTQSPTHLIKTRGQQVTLRCSSQSGHNTVSWYQQALGQGPQFIFQYYREEENGRGNFPPRFSGLQFPNYSSELNVNALELDDSALYLCASSFPRASGGANEQFFGPGTRLTVL.